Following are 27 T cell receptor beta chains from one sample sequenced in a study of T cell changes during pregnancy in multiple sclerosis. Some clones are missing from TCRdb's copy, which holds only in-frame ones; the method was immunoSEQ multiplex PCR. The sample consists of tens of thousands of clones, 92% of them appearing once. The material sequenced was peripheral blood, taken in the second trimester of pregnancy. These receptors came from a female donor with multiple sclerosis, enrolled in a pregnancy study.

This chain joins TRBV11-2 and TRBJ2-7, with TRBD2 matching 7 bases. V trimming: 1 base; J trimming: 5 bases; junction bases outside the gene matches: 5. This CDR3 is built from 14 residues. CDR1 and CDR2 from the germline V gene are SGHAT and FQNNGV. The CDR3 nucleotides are TGTGCCAGCAGCTTAGCTGGGAGGGCCGACGAGCAGTACTTC. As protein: CASSLAGRADEQYF.

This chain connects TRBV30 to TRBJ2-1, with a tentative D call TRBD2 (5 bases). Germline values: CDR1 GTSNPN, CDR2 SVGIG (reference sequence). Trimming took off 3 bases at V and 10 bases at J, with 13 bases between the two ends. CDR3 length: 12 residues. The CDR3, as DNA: TGTGCCTGGAGGTGGTCCCCGGGGGAGCAGTTCTTC. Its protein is CAWRWSPGEQFF.

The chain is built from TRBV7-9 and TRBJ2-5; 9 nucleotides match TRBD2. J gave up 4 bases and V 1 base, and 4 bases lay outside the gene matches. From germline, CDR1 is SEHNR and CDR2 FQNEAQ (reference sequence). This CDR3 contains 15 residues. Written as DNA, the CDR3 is TGTGCCAGCAGCTTAGAAGCGGGAGGCCCAGAGACCCAGTACTTC. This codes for CASSLEAGGPETQYF.

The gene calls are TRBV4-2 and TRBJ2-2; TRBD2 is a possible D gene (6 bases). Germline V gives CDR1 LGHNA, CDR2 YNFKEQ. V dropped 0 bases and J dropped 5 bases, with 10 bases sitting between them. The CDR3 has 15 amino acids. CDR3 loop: CASSQEAGRTGELFF. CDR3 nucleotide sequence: TGTGCCAGCAGCCAAGAGGCAGGGAGGACCGGGGAGCTGTTTTTT.

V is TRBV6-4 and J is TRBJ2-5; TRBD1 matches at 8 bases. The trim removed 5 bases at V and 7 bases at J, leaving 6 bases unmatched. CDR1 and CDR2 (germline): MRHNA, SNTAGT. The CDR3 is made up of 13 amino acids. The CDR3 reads CASSPTGARTQYF. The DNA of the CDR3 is TGTGCCAGCAGTCCGACAGGGGCAAGGACCCAGTACTTC.

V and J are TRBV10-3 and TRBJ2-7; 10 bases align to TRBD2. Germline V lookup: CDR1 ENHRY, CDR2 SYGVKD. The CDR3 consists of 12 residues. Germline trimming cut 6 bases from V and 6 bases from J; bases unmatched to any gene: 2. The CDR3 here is CAIRIAGGEQYF. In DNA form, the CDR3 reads TGTGCCATCAGGATAGCGGGGGGCGAGCAGTACTTC.

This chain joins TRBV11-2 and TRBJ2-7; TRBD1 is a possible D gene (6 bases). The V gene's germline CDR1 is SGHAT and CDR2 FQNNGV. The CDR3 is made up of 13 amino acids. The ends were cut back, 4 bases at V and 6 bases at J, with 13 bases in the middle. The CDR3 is CASSSVGGGEQYF. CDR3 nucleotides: TGTGCCAGCAGCTCGGTAGGGGGTGGCGAGCAGTACTTC.

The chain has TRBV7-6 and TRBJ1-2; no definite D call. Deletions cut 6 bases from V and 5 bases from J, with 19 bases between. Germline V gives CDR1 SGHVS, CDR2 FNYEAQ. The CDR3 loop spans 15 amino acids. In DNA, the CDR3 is TGTGCCAGCAGTCCGACCCCAGCGATCCCTTATGGCTACACCTTC. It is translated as CASSPTPAIPYGYTF.

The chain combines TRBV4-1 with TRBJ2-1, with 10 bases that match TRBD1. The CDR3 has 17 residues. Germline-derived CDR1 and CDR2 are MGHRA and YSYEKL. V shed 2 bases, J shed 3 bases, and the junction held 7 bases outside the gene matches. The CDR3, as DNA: TGCGCCAGCAGCCAACTTACCCGGGACAGGGGCTACAATGAGCAGTTCTTC. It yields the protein CASSQLTRDRGYNEQFF.

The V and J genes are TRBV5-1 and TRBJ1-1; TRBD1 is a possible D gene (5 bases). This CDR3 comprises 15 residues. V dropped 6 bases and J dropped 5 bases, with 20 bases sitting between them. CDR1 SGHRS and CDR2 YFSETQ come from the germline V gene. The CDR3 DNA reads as TGCGCCAGCAAAGCCTGGGAGGGGAGAGGAACTGAAGCTTTCTTT. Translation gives CASKAWEGRGTEAFF.

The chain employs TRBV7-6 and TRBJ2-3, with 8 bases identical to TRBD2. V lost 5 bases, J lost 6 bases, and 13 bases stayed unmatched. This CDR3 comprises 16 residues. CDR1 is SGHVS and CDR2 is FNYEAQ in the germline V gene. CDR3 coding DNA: TGTGCCAGCAGCCCCCTTAGGGCGGGAGGAACCGATACGCAGTATTTT. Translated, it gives CASSPLRAGGTDTQYF.

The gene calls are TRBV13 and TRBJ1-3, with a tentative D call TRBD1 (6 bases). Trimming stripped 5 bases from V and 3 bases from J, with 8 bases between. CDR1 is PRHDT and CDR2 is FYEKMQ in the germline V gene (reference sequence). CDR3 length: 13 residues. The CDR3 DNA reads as TGTGCCAGCAGCAGGGGGAATGGAAACACCATATATTTT. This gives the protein CASSRGNGNTIYF.

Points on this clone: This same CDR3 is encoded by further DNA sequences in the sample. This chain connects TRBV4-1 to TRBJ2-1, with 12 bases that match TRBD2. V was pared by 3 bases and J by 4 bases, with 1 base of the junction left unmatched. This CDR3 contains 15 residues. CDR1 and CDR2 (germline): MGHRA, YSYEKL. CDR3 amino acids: CASSQLAGGYNEQFF. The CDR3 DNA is TGCGCCAGCAGCCAGCTAGCGGGAGGGTACAATGAGCAGTTCTTC.

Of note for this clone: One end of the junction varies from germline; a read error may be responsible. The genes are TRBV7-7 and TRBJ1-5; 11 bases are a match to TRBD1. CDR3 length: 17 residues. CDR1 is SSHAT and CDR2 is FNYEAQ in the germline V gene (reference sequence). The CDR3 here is CASSPGQGANSNQPQHF. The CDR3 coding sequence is TGTGCTAGCAGCCCTGGACAGGGGGCGAATAGCAATCAGCCCCAGCATTTT. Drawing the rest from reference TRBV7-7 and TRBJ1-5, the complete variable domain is GAGVSQSPRYKVTKRGQDVTLRCDPISSHATLYWYQQALGQGPEFLTYFNYEAQPDKSGLPSDRFSAERPEGSISTLTIQRTEQRDSAMYRCASSPGQGANSNQPQHFGDGTRLSIL.

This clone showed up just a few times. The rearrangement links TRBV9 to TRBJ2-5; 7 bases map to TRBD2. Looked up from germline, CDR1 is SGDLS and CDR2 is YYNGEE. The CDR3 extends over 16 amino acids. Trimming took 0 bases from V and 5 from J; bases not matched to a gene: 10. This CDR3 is CASSVGGSREEETQYF. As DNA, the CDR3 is TGTGCCAGCAGCGTAGGAGGATCCCGGGAGGAGGAGACCCAGTACTTC.

The CDR3 DNA reads TGTGCCAGCAGTGATATCGAACCGGGACCGACAGGAGACTATGGCTACACCTTC. Protein: CASSDIEPGPTGDYGYTF. V gene TRBV6-1 combines with J gene TRBJ1-2; a weak D match, TRBD1 (6 bases). The V gene lost 3 bases and the J gene lost 3 bases, with 23 bases spanning the gap. Germline values: CDR1 MNHNS, CDR2 SASEGT. The CDR3 sequence is 18 residues long.

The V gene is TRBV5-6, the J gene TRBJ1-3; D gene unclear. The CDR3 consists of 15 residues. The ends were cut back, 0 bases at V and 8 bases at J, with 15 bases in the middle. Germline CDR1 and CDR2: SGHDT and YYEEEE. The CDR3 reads CASSLGLGGSDTIYF. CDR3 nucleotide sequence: TGTGCCAGCAGCTTGGGTCTCGGAGGGTCCGACACCATATATTTT.

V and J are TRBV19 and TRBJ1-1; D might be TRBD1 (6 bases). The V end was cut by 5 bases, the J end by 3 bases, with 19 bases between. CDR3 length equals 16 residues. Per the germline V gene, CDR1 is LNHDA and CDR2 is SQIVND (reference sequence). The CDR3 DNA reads TGTGCCAGTAGTCCCCAGGGGTCATATTTCTACACTGAAGCTTTCTTT. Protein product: CASSPQGSYFYTEAFF.

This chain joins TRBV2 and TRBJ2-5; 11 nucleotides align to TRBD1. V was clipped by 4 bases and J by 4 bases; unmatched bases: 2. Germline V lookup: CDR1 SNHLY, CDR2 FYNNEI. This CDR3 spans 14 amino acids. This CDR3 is CASSGTGGPETQYF. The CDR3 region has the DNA TGTGCCAGCAGTGGGACAGGGGGCCCAGAGACCCAGTACTTC.

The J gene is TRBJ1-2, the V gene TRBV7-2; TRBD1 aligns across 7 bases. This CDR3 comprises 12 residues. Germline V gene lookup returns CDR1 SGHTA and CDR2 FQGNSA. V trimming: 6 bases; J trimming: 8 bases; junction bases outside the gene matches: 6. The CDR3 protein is CASSRQGRGYTF. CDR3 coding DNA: TGTGCCAGCAGTAGACAGGGTCGGGGCTACACCTTC.

In DNA form, the CDR3 reads TGTGCCAGCAGCGTAGGACTAGCGGGAGACCAGGCCGGGGAGCTGTTTTTT. Residues: CASSVGLAGDQAGELFF. This sequence joins TRBV9 and TRBJ2-2; 12 nucleotides match TRBD2. The CDR3 has 17 amino acids. V lost 0 bases to trimming and J lost 6 bases; unmatched junction nucleotides: 6. Germline V gives CDR1 SGDLS, CDR2 YYNGEE.

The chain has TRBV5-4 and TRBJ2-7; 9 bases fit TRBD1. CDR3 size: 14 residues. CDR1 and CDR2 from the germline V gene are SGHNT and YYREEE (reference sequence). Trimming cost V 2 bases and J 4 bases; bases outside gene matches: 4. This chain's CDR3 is CASSFRTGEYEQYF. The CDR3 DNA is TGTGCCAGCAGCTTCCGGACAGGGGAATACGAGCAGTACTTC.

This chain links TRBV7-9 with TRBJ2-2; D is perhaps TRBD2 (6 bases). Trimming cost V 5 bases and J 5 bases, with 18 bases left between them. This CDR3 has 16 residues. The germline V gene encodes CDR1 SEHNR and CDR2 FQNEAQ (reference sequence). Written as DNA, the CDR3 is TGTGCCAGCAGCCCTTGGAGGGATTCGGGAACCGGGGAGCTGTTTTTT. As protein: CASSPWRDSGTGELFF.

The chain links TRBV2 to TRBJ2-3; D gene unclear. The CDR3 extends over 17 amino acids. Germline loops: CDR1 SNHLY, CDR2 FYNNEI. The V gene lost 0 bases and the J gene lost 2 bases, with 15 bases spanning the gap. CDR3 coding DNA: TGTGCCAGCAGTGAAGCGTTAAACGGTGGGCCCACAGATACGCAGTATTTT. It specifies CASSEALNGGPTDTQYF.

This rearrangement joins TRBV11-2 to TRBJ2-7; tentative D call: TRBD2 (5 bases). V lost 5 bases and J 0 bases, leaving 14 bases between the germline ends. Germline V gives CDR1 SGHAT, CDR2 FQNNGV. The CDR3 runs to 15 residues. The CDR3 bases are TGTGCCAGCAGCACTTTGAGGGATAACTCCTACGAGCAGTACTTC. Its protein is CASSTLRDNSYEQYF.

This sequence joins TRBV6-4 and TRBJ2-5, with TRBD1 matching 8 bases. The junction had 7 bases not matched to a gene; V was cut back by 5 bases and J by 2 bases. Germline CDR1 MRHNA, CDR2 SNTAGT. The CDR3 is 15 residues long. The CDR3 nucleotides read TGTGCCAGCAGTAAACGAGGACAGGGACAAGAGACCCAGTACTTC. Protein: CASSKRGQGQETQYF.

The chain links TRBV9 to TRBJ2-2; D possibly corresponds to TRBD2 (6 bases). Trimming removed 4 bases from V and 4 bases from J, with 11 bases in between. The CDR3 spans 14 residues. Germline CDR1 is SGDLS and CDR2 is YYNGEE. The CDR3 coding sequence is TGTGCCAGCAGCCGGGACTCCCGCACCGGGGAGCTGTTTTTT. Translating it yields CASSRDSRTGELFF.